A single sample is the source of the 7 T cell receptor beta chains below, sequenced in a study of blood T cell repertoires in COVID-19. Repertoires were generated with immunoSEQ multiplex PCR, while TCRdb's copy carries only in-frame clones and drops some. Of over 30,000 clones in the sample, approximately 77% are singletons; the top ten hold 16%. The sample consisted of peripheral blood. These receptors all stem from a human donor in a cohort sampled during active COVID-19.

This clone showed up just a few times. The chain couples TRBV27 to TRBJ1-2; D may be TRBD1 (6 bases). Trimming stripped 3 bases from V and 4 bases from J, with 9 bases between. Germline V lookup: CDR1 MNHEY, CDR2 SMNVEV (reference sequence). The CDR3 runs to 13 residues. CDR3 DNA: TGTGCCAGCAGTTTGGACAGACGCTATGGCTACACCTTC. Amino acid sequence: CASSLDRRYGYTF.

The chain couples TRBV28 to TRBJ1-2, with a possible D match to TRBD1 (6 bases). CDR3 length equals 16 residues. The V gene's germline CDR1 is MDHEN and CDR2 SYDVKM. Trimming took off 3 bases at V and 8 bases at J, with 22 bases between the two ends. The CDR3, as DNA: TGTGCCAGCAGTTTGCCTTCCGGGACAAATATGGGCGGCTACACCTTC. Protein sequence: CASSLPSGTNMGGYTF.

V usage is TRBV5-8 and J usage is TRBJ2-1; D remains unclear. The CDR3 runs to 13 residues. The germline gives CDR1 SGHTS, CDR2 YDEGEE. Trimming left V 2 bases short and J 9 bases short, with 12 bases between. CDR3 sequence: CASSLGTSGEQFF. The CDR3 DNA reads as TGTGCCAGCAGCTTAGGAACGTCGGGTGAGCAGTTCTTC.

The chain couples TRBV5-8 to TRBJ2-5; perhaps TRBD1 as D (5 bases). This CDR3 region has 15 residues. Germline V gene sequence: CDR1 SGHTS, CDR2 YDEGEE. V was cut by 0 bases and J by 1 base, with 10 bases left in between. The CDR3 loop reads CASSLGNGAQETQYF. CDR3 coding DNA: TGTGCCAGCAGCTTGGGTAATGGGGCCCAAGAGACCCAGTACTTC.

J is TRBJ2-2 and V is TRBV5-4; TRBD2 agrees at 10 bases. Looked up from germline, CDR1 is SGHNT and CDR2 is YYREEE (reference sequence). The V gene end was trimmed by 5 bases and the J gene end by 2 bases; junction bases not matched to a gene: 9. This CDR3 region has 17 residues. The CDR3 is CASSSFGLAANTGELFF. Written as DNA, the CDR3 is TGTGCCAGCAGTTCATTTGGACTAGCGGCAAACACCGGGGAGCTGTTTTTT.

The rearrangement links TRBV19 to TRBJ1-3; D possibly corresponds to TRBD1 (5 bases). Looked up from germline, CDR1 is LNHDA and CDR2 is SQIVND (reference sequence). CDR3 length: 15 residues. Trimming removed 5 bases at V and 1 base at J, with 12 bases between. CDR3 loop: CASSGDWLSGNTIYF. In nucleotides, the CDR3 is TGTGCCAGTAGTGGGGACTGGCTATCTGGAAACACCATATATTTT. The entire variable domain, with the rest obtained from reference TRBV19 and TRBJ1-3, is as follows: DGGITQSPKYLFRKEGQNVTLSCEQNLNHDAMYWYRQDPGQGLRLIYYSQIVNDFQKGDIAEGYSVSREKKESFPLTVTSAQKNPTAFYLCASSGDWLSGNTIYFGEGSWLTVV.

The CDR3, as DNA: TGTGCCAGCTCACCAACTAGCGGGGGGGCCGTTGGAGAGACCCAGTACTTC. It codes for CASSPTSGGAVGETQYF. The rearrangement links TRBV18 to TRBJ2-5, with 13 bases matching TRBD2. Trimming took 2 bases from V and 4 from J; bases not matched to a gene: 7. There are 17 residues in the CDR3. Per the germline V gene, CDR1 is KGHSH and CDR2 is LQKENI.